Shown below are 15 T cell receptor beta chains from a single sample sequenced in a study of blood T cell repertoires in COVID-19. Measured with immunoSEQ multiplex PCR; TCRdb has only the in-frame clones, and not every one. The repertoire holds a few hundred thousand clones, with more than 75% as singletons. Input material: peripheral blood. The source is a human donor with acute or convalescent COVID-19. The donor label of this sample is uncertain.

The chain joins TRBV7-2 to TRBJ2-6, with no clear D. V was pared by 4 bases and J by 1 base, with 17 bases between. The CDR3 runs 18 residues. CDR1 SGHTA and CDR2 FQGNSA come from the germline V gene. The CDR3 here is CASSSQGGLMSGANVLTF. The CDR3 DNA follows: TGTGCCAGCAGCTCCCAAGGCGGTCTCATGTCTGGGGCCAACGTCCTGACTTTC. Filled out from reference TRBV7-2 and TRBJ2-6, the complete variable domain reads GAGVSQSPSNKVTEKGKDVELRCDPISGHTALYWYRQSLGQGLEFLIYFQGNSAPDKSGLPSDRFSAERTGGSVSTLTIQRTQQEDSAVYLCASSSQGGLMSGANVLTFGAGSRLTVL.

The chain joins TRBV18 to TRBJ1-4, with TRBD1 as a possible D gene (5 bases). Germline V gene sequence: CDR1 KGHSH, CDR2 LQKENI. Trimming pared 8 bases from V and 0 bases from J, leaving 16 bases between. The CDR3 totals 16 residues. The chain's CDR3 is CASTRGGVATNEKLFF. CDR3 nucleotide sequence: TGTGCCAGCACCAGAGGAGGGGTTGCAACTAATGAAAAACTGTTTTTT.

The chain links TRBV6-1 to TRBJ1-1; possible D gene TRBD1, 6 bases. In germline, CDR1 is MNHNS, CDR2 SASEGT. V was shortened by 2 bases and J by 2 bases, with 12 bases between the two germline ends. The CDR3 runs 15 residues. The CDR3 bases are TGTGCCAGCAGTGAACAAGGGGGTATTAACACTGAAGCTTTCTTT. The encoded protein is CASSEQGGINTEAFF.

This sequence joins TRBV28 and TRBJ1-5; the D is unclear. V lost 8 bases, J lost 7 bases, and 9 bases lay in between. Germline loops: CDR1 MDHEN, CDR2 SYDVKM. The CDR3 sequence is 11 residues long. For the CDR3, the DNA is TGTGCCAGCTCTAGAGTCCAGCCCCAGCATTTT. Translated: CASSRVQPQHF.

The chain combines TRBV11-2 with TRBJ2-7, with D possibly being TRBD1 (6 bases). This CDR3 has 14 residues. Germline CDR1 is SGHAT and CDR2 is FQNNGV. V shed 3 bases and J shed 0 bases, with 9 bases lying between them. CDR3 protein: CASSFDRSSYEQYF. Here the CDR3 DNA reads TGTGCCAGCAGCTTCGACAGGAGCTCCTACGAGCAGTACTTC.

V is TRBV27 and J is TRBJ2-7, with 9 bases lining up with TRBD1. The CDR3 covers 15 residues. Germline V gives CDR1 MNHEY, CDR2 SMNVEV (reference sequence). V lost 4 bases to trimming and J lost 3 bases; unmatched junction nucleotides: 7. As DNA, the CDR3 is TGTGCCAGCAGTTCAAAAGGGACAGGGTTCTACGAGCAGTACTTC. Translated, it gives CASSSKGTGFYEQYF.

The genes are TRBV7-8 and TRBJ1-5; TRBD1 agrees at 8 bases. V shed 0 bases and J 5 bases; nucleotides not matched to a gene: 6. There are 16 residues in the CDR3. CDR1 and CDR2 from the germline V gene are SGHVS and FQNEAQ. The CDR3 protein is CASSLARGQVHQPQHF. CDR3 sequence (DNA): TGTGCCAGCAGCTTAGCGCGGGGACAGGTACATCAGCCCCAGCATTTT.

The chain joins TRBV2 to TRBJ2-1; D is undetermined. The CDR3 is made up of 12 amino acids. The germline CDR1 and CDR2 sequences are SNHLY and FYNNEI. Deletions cut 7 bases from V and 4 bases from J, with 8 bases between. The CDR3 loop is CASIGSYNEQFF. The CDR3 DNA reads TGTGCCAGCATTGGCAGTTACAATGAGCAGTTCTTC.

This rearrangement joins TRBV5-1 to TRBJ1-1; maybe TRBD1 (6 bases). This CDR3 has 15 residues. Germline CDR1 is SGHRS and CDR2 is YFSETQ. The V gene lost 2 bases and the J gene lost 8 bases, with 19 bases spanning the gap. The CDR3 DNA follows: TGCGCCAGCAGCTTCTACCTGGCCGCCAGGGGAGAAGCTTTCTTT. Translated, it gives CASSFYLAARGEAFF.

The CDR3 DNA reads as TGTGCCAAAACTGGGGAGAGCTCCTACAATGAGCAGTTCTTC. As protein: CAKTGESSYNEQFF. The chain recombines TRBV2 with TRBJ2-1; tentatively, D is TRBD2 (5 bases). Trimming took 10 bases from V and 0 from J, leaving 13 bases between them. The CDR3 spans 14 residues. Germline V CDR1 and CDR2: SNHLY, FYNNEI.

This clone was seen once. The V and J genes are TRBV3-1 (or the pseudogene TRBV3-2) and TRBJ1-1, with 7 bases lining up with TRBD1. From germline, CDR1 is LGHDT and CDR2 YNNKEL (reference sequence). CDR3 length: 17 amino acids. The J segment lost 5 bases and the V segment lost 0 bases, leaving 12 bases of the junction unmatched. The CDR3 nucleotides read TGTGCCAGCAGCCAAGATCCGCGACAGGGAAGGAGGACTGAAGCTTTCTTT. Translated: CASSQDPRQGRRTEAFF.

The chain recombines TRBV5-1 with TRBJ2-7, with D unclear. This CDR3 is 13 amino acids long. From germline, CDR1 is SGHRS and CDR2 YFSETQ. The V and J ends lost 4 bases and 5 bases respectively, with 13 bases between them. This CDR3 reads CASSPHTGNEQYF. The CDR3 DNA follows: TGCGCCAGCAGCCCACACACGGGTAACGAGCAGTACTTC.

The chain joins TRBV19 to TRBJ2-7; TRBD2 is a possible D gene (7 bases). Germline values: CDR1 LNHDA, CDR2 SQIVND (reference sequence). CDR3 length: 14 amino acids. With 1 base removed from V and 4 bases from J, the gap between germline ends came to 11 bases. Here the CDR3 reads CASSIAGGAYEQYF. The CDR3 region has the DNA TGTGCCAGTAGTATAGCGGGGGGCGCATACGAGCAGTACTTC.

The count of this clone is one. This chain connects TRBV18 to TRBJ2-3, with D perhaps matching TRBD2 (5 bases). Germline assignment: CDR1 KGHSH and CDR2 LQKENI. The CDR3 extends over 12 amino acids. V was pared by 2 bases and J by 7 bases, with 7 bases between. CDR3: CASSPEGYTQYF. In DNA, the CDR3 is TGTGCCAGCTCACCAGAGGGATATACGCAGTATTTT.

This sequence joins TRBV4-1 and TRBJ1-1; tentative D call: TRBD1 (5 bases). V shed 1 base and J shed 0 bases, with 12 bases lying between them. Looked up from germline, CDR1 is MGHRA and CDR2 is YSYEKL. CDR3 length: 16 amino acids. DNA of the CDR3: TGCGCCAGCAGCCAAGCCGGGGGGTGGGTGAACACTGAAGCTTTCTTT. Translation: CASSQAGGWVNTEAFF.